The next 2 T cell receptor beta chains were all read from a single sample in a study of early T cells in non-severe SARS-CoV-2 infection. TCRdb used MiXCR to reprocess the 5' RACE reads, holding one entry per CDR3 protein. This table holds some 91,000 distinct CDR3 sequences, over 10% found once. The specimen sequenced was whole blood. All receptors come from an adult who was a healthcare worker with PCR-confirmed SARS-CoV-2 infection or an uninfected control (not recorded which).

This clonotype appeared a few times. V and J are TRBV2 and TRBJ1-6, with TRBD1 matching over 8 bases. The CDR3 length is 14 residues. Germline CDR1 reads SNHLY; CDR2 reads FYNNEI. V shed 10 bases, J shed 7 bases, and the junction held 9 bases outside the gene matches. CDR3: CATNRGTANSPLHF. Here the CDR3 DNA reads TGTGCCACCAACAGGGGGACAGCCAATTCACCCCTCCACTTT. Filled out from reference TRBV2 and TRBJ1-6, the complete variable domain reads EPEVTQTPSHQVTQMGQEVILRCVPISNHLYFYWYRQILGQKVEFLVSFYNNEISEKSEIFDDQFSVERPDGSNFTLKIRSTKLEDSAMYFCATNRGTANSPLHFGNGTRLTVT.

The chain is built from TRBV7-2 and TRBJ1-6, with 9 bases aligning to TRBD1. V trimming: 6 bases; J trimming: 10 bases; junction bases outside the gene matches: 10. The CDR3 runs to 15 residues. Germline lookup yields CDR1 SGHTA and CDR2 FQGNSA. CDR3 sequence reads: CASSKGTGSYSPLHF. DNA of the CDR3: TGTGCCAGCAGTAAGGGGACAGGGTCTTACTCACCCCTCCACTTT. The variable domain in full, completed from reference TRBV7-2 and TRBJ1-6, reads GAGVSQSPSNKVTEKGKDVELRCDPISGHTALYWYRQSLGQGLEFLIYFQGNSAPDKSGLPSDRFSAERTGGSVSTLTIQRTQQEDSAVYLCASSKGTGSYSPLHFGNGTRLTVT.